This TCR beta chain came from a study of blood T cell repertoires in COVID-19. Overall study context: The analysed material was cDNA or gDNA that came from T cells, B-cell-depleted T cells, or PBMCs.

The germline gives CDR1 MDHEN, CDR2 SYDVKM. The CDR3 runs 15 residues. V dropped 2 bases and J dropped 4 bases, with 14 bases sitting between them. Authors' analysis steps: The assay estimated nucleated cells by amplifying reference gene primers. Repertoires were generated with immunoSEQ multiplex PCR, while TCRdb's copy carries only in-frame clones and drops some. That table gives V, J and clone size, and the DNA gave D and trimming. This sample has 45,000 to 60,000 clones; 82% occur once, and the top ten carry around 14%. This clone is a singleton in its sample. Other nucleotide sequences in the sample specify the same CDR3.

The receptor's source is a human donor with acute or convalescent COVID-19. The donor label of this sample is uncertain. The rearrangement uses TRBV28 and TRBJ2-5; TRBD1 might be the D (5 bases). The material sequenced was peripheral blood. Here the CDR3 reads CASSLAGPLGETQYF. The CDR3 region has the DNA TGTGCCAGCAGTTTAGCAGGGCCTCTAGGAGAGACCCAGTACTTC.